This entry lists 18 T cell receptor beta chains sequenced from one sample in a study of CD8 T cells in ankylosing spondylitis (dated by TCRdb to between 2016 and 2019). The library was built by means of 5' RACE. Sequencing instrument: Illumina HiSeq 2500. Clones were called with MiXCR by TCRdb after fastp trimmed the public reads at Q25, and only in-frame beta chains were retained. Rows matching on CDR3 protein sequence are summarized as one entry with the most common DNA and genes. The sample contains roughly 370,000 distinct CDR3 sequences, 20% to 25% of them found a single time. Approximately 15% of the sample is taken by the ten largest. Overall study outcomes, separate from this receptor: Blood from ankylosing spondylitis patients appeared to be characterized by a TCR beta motif made up of several highly homologous amino acid variants.

These TCRs' antigens remain unknown. Sample: blood, either unsorted or a sorted T cell fraction (not recorded which). The receptors shown here come from a male donor with ankylosing spondylitis.

The gene calls are TRBV20-1 and TRBJ1-1; 11 positions match TRBD1. The CDR3 spans 14 residues. Germline trimming cut 2 bases from V and 3 bases from J; bases unmatched to any gene: 2. The V gene's germline CDR1 is DFQATT and CDR2 SNEGSKA (reference sequence). The CDR3 DNA reads as TGCAGTGCTAGAATGGGACAGGGGGACACTGAAGCTTTCTTT. Translation: CSARMGQGDTEAFF.

The chain recombines TRBV20-1 with TRBJ2-1; weak D call: TRBD2 (7 bases). The germline CDR1 and CDR2 sequences are DFQATT and SNEGSKA (reference sequence). The V end was cut by 6 bases, the J end by 7 bases, with 16 bases between. CDR3 length equals 13 residues. Here the CDR3 reads CSAEPGGRNEQFF. The CDR3 DNA sequence: TGCAGTGCCGAACCGGGGGGCAGGAATGAGCAGTTCTTC.

V and J are TRBV7-2 and TRBJ2-3, with 12 bases fitting TRBD2. Trimming at V came to 5 bases and at J to 5 bases, leaving 8 bases not matched to a gene. The CDR3 loop spans 16 amino acids. CDR1 is SGHTA and CDR2 is FQGNSA in the germline V gene. The CDR3, as DNA: TGTGCCAGCAGCAGACAGGCTAGCGGGGGGGGAGATACGCAGTATTTT. This codes for CASSRQASGGGDTQYF.

This rearrangement joins TRBV10-3 to TRBJ2-7; 15 nucleotides match TRBD2. The CDR3 covers 17 residues. Trimming cost V 0 bases and J 6 bases; bases outside gene matches: 6. Germline CDR1 ENHRY, CDR2 SYGVKD. The CDR3 DNA is TGTGCCATCAGTGAGTCGGGGACTAGCGGGAGGTTTCGCGAGCAGTACTTC. Its protein product is CAISESGTSGRFREQYF.

This clonotype has more than one count but fewer than ten. The rearrangement uses TRBV28 and TRBJ1-1, with D maybe TRBD1 (6 bases). Trimming removed 6 bases at V and 4 bases at J, with 15 bases between. The CDR3 covers 14 residues. Germline CDR1 and CDR2: MDHEN and SYDVKM. The CDR3 bases are TGTGCCAGCAGCAATGGGGGGGCGACCACTGAAGCTTTCTTT. This sequence encodes CASSNGGATTEAFF. Full variable domain (outside the CDR3, taken from reference TRBV28 and TRBJ1-1): DVKVTQSSRYLVKRTGEKVFLECVQDMDHENMFWYRQDPGLGLRLIYFSYDVKMKEKGDIPEGYSVSREKKERFSLILESASTNQTSMYLCASSNGGATTEAFFGQGTRLTVV.

This clonotype was seen a few times. The rearrangement links TRBV6-5 to TRBJ1-6; tentatively, D is TRBD1 (6 bases). V was cut by 2 bases and J by 4 bases, with 12 bases left in between. In germline, CDR1 is MNHEY, CDR2 SVGAGI. This CDR3 has 16 amino acids. CDR3 DNA: TGTGCCAGCAGTTACCAGGGGTATGGGTATAATTCACCCCTCCACTTT. It is translated as CASSYQGYGYNSPLHF.

This rearrangement joins TRBV5-1 to TRBJ2-1, with 12 bases lining up with TRBD2. This CDR3 is 16 amino acids long. Germline lookup yields CDR1 SGHRS and CDR2 YFSETQ. The V and J ends lost 4 bases and 6 bases, in that order; junction bases with no gene match: 8. CDR3 DNA sequence: TGCGCCAGCAGCCCTATGACTAGCGGGAGACCCAATGAGCAGTTCTTC. Translated, it gives CASSPMTSGRPNEQFF.

The V and J genes are TRBV24-1 and TRBJ2-3, with TRBD2 matching over 7 bases. The V and J ends lost 7 bases and 0 bases, in that order; junction bases with no gene match: 15. The germline gives CDR1 KGHDR, CDR2 SFDVKD. CDR3 length: 18 residues. For the CDR3, the DNA is TGTGCCACCAGAGCCGGGACGGGTGGACTAGTAAGCACAGATACGCAGTATTTT. Residues: CATRAGTGGLVSTDTQYF.

The J gene is TRBJ2-1, the V gene TRBV7-3; D is unresolved. CDR3 length: 14 residues. V was cut by 1 base and J by 9 bases, with 13 bases left in between. CDR1 and CDR2 from the germline V gene are SGHTA and FQGTGA. The CDR3 region has the DNA TGTGCCAGCAGCTTAATTGGTAACATGGGTGAGCAGTTCTTC. It codes for CASSLIGNMGEQFF.

The V gene is TRBV9, the J gene TRBJ2-1; D is unclear. This CDR3 is 13 amino acids long. Germline V gene data show CDR1 as SGDLS and CDR2 as YYNGEE. The ends were cut back, 0 bases at V and 8 bases at J, with 9 bases in the middle. CDR3: CASSVERGDEQFF. CDR3 bases: TGTGCCAGCAGCGTAGAGAGAGGCGATGAGCAGTTCTTC.

This clonotype has more than one count but fewer than ten. The chain recombines TRBV20-1 with TRBJ2-7, with unresolved D. The CDR3 has 16 residues. V lost 4 bases to trimming and J lost 0 bases, with 19 bases between them. From germline, CDR1 is DFQATT and CDR2 SNEGSKA (reference sequence). The DNA of the CDR3 is TGCAGTGCTACCGGAAGGGCGACGGCGAGCTCCTACGAGCAGTACTTC. It is translated as CSATGRATASSYEQYF.

V gene TRBV12-3 or TRBV12-4 combines with J gene TRBJ1-2, with 7 bases that match TRBD1. Losses at the gene ends were 6 bases for V and 7 bases for J; bases not matched to a gene: 11. The CDR3 contains 14 residues. The CDR3 spells CASSPTGSRSGYTF. CDR3 sequence (DNA): TGTGCCAGCAGCCCGACAGGGAGTCGAAGTGGCTACACCTTC.

This chain joins TRBV3-1 and TRBJ2-7; D remains unclear. CDR1 is LGHDT, CDR2 YNNKEL, per germline (reference sequence). Trimming left V 2 bases short and J 8 bases short, with 7 bases between. This CDR3 has 11 amino acids. The CDR3 reads CASSQLDKQYF. CDR3 DNA sequence: TGTGCCAGCAGCCAACTTGACAAGCAGTACTTC.

This clonotype was picked up a small number of times. The genes are TRBV27 and TRBJ2-7, with TRBD2 matching 13 bases. The germline CDR1 and CDR2 sequences are MNHEY and SMNVEV (reference sequence). J was trimmed by 5 bases and V by 7 bases; bases with no gene match: 11. CDR3 length: 16 amino acids. CDR3 DNA sequence: TGTGCCAGCAAAAAGAGGACTAGCGGGAGTCTCAACGAGCAGTACTTC. Its translation is CASKKRTSGSLNEQYF.

This clonotype came up a few times. The chain uses TRBV5-1 and TRBJ2-3; D remains unclear. The CDR3 runs 17 residues. V shed 2 bases and J shed 3 bases, with 19 bases lying between them. The germline V gene has CDR1 SGHRS and CDR2 YFSETQ. The CDR3 DNA reads TGCGCCAGCAGCTTTAGAACCGAAGGGTTTTCAACAGATACGCAGTATTTT. It specifies CASSFRTEGFSTDTQYF.

The chain couples TRBV7-2 to TRBJ2-7; D perhaps matches TRBD1 (6 bases). This CDR3 spans 14 amino acids. Germline V gives CDR1 SGHTA, CDR2 FQGNSA. Deletions cut 4 bases from V and 4 bases from J, with 14 bases between. CDR3 sequence: CASSSINTGYEQYF. For the CDR3, the DNA is TGTGCCAGCAGCTCAATAAACACAGGGTACGAGCAGTACTTC.

In nucleotides, the CDR3 is TGTGCCAGCAGCTTAGGAGGGTCTAGCGCCTACGAGCAGTACTTC. Protein product: CASSLGGSSAYEQYF. The rearrangement uses TRBV7-2 and TRBJ2-7, with a weak D call TRBD2 (6 bases). CDR1 SGHTA and CDR2 FQGNSA come from the germline V gene. V shed 1 base and J shed 2 bases, with 12 bases lying between them. The CDR3 has 15 amino acids.

The chain has TRBV5-6 and TRBJ1-6, with 8 bases fitting TRBD1. Unmatched junction bases numbered 13, after V lost 4 bases and J lost 10 bases. The germline V gene encodes CDR1 SGHDT and CDR2 YYEEEE. CDR3 length equals 16 residues. CDR3 in amino acids: CASSQGAAGGGSPLHF. DNA for the CDR3: TGTGCCAGCAGCCAGGGGGCTGCGGGGGGCGGCTCACCCCTCCACTTT.